This T cell receptor beta chain was sequenced during a study of blood T cell repertoires in COVID-19 (dated by TCRdb to between 2020 and 2021). Looking at the study overall: Collaborator samples came from the United States, Italy and Spain and covered acute and convalescent phases of COVID-19. The prospective study material was composed of cDNA or gDNA derived from T cells, B-cell-depleted T cells, or PBMCs. Deeply sampled blood TCRbeta repertoires from subjects exposed to, actively infected with, or recovered from COVID-19 were included in the dataset. The repertoires were released in a freely available public database meant as a resource for research on the immune response to SARS-CoV-2. The samples were drawn from the first 160 participants of the ongoing ImmuneRACE study and from about 1,200 subjects provided by 6 global collaborators. The sample metadata nearly always contained a de-identified subject ID, COVID-19 status, age in years and sex. Where available, HLA class I and class II types were taken from metadata supplied by the sample provider and were not determined by assay-based typing. What the authors observed across the whole study: The quantity of clinical and demographic metadata differed by source and by participant and was supplied without curation.

From cysteine to phenylalanine, the CDR3 is 13 amino acids long. This entry keeps only the CDR3 DNA: 39 bases, framed from base 1. Germline trimming amounts to 5 bases on V and 3 bases on J, with 1 as the count of junction bases outside the gene matches. The germline V gene provides CDR1 MNHEY and CDR2 SVGAGI. Concerning this clone: The antigen it recognizes is unknown. Base-call qualities are not available, and no considerably larger clone is one nucleotide away.

TCRbeta CDR3 regions were amplified from genomic DNA using the immunoSEQ Assay, a bias-controlled multiplex PCR. The study's own analysis went as follows. The number of nucleated cells in each sample was estimated from the amplification of reference gene primers within the assay. Sequence reads were collapsed and filtered to measure the absolute abundance of every unique TCRbeta CDR3 rearrangement. Productive Simpson clonality was computed per sample as the square root of Simpson's diversity index over productive rearrangements. TCRdb mirrors the immuneACCESS table, restricted to in-frame sequences. Some clones are absent from its copies; in checked studies, under half trace to an unresolved V gene, and the reason for the others is unknown. D and trimming come from the DNA, and the V and J calls and clone size come from that table. This sample gives fewer than 400,000 clones in total; approximately 86% of them show up just once. In total, the top ten clones hold around 2.9% of the sample.

Each collaborating institution followed its own protocols to collect whole blood in K2EDTA tubes. For TCRbeta analysis, collaborator samples were shipped as frozen whole blood, as isolated PBMCs, or as DNA extracted from either sample type. The specimen was peripheral blood. The chain uses TRBV6-5 and TRBJ1-2, with TRBD1 identical over 9 junction bases. The TCR was taken from a human donor in a cohort sampled during active COVID-19. The CDR3 reads CASSRDRDYGYTF. The sequenced DNA is TGTGCCAGCAGTAGGGACAGGGACTATGGCTACACCTTC.